Listed below are T cell receptor beta chains from one sample, sequenced in a study of shared clonotypes between healthy human individuals. Libraries were prepared by immunoSEQ multiplex PCR; TCRdb keeps only in-frame clonotypes and omits some of them. The sample has 2 million to 2.5 million clones, 93% seen once. Sequenced input: naive CD8+ T cells from PBMCs. Receptors originate from a man aged 18 to 30 in good health. Some clones in this sample may be carry-over from other donors' samples. The CDR3 runs from the conserved cysteine through the conserved F or W. A D gene is named only where the DNA matches it firmly. Clone size is given for some rows only: seen once, a few or many times, or a class if the clone is expanded.

clone size	V gene	J gene	D gene	CDR3 DNA	CDR3 protein
NA	TRBV28	TRBJ1-5	TRBD1	TGTGCCAGCAGCCTGGGACAGGGGGCCCAGCCCCAGCATTTT	CASSLGQGAQPQHF
NA	TRBV28	TRBJ2-1	TRBD2	TGTGCCAGCAGCTCCGGGACTAGCGGGAGGACTTACAATGAGCAGTTCTTC	CASSSGTSGRTYNEQFF
NA	TRBV28	TRBJ2-5	NA	TGTGCCAGCAGTTCGCGGGACAGACAAGAGACCCAGTACTTC	CASSSRDRQETQYF
NA	TRBV7-9	TRBJ2-2	NA	TGTGCCAGCAGCCTGACACCCGGACATTCGGCCGGGGAGCTGTTTTTT	CASSLTPGHSAGELFF
NA	TRBV2	TRBJ2-7	TRBD1	TGTGCCAGCAGTGAGATTGGGGGACAGCCCTACGAGCAGTACTTC	CASSEIGGQPYEQYF
NA	TRBV7-2	TRBJ2-1	TRBD2	TGTGCCAAGCGGGAGAGATACAATGAGCAGTTCTTC	CAKRERYNEQFF
few	TRBV10-3	TRBJ1-5	NA	TGTGCCATCAGTGACCAACATAGCAATCAGCCCCAGCATTTT	CAISDQHSNQPQHF
once	TRBV6-5	TRBJ2-7	NA	TGTGCCAGCAGTTACGGCTCGGGGGGCTCCGAGCAGTACTTC	CASSYGSGGSEQYF
NA	TRBV9	TRBJ2-7	NA	TGTGCCAGCAGCGTAGACACTAGCCTACACGAGCAGTACTTC	CASSVDTSLHEQYF
NA	TRBV4-1	TRBJ2-7	NA	TGCGCCAGCAGCCAAGGGGCCGGGACACCGGGTTACGAGCAGTACTTC	CASSQGAGTPGYEQYF
once	TRBV29-1	TRBJ1-5	NA	TGCAGCGCCGGGGACGGCCTGACTAATCAGCCCCAGCATTTT	CSAGDGLTNQPQHF
NA	TRBV7-8	TRBJ2-1	TRBD2	TGTGCCAGCAGCCCAACAGCGGGAGTGTCCTACAATGAGCAGTTCTTC	CASSPTAGVSYNEQFF
NA	TRBV4-3	TRBJ1-2	NA	TGCGCCAGCAGCCAAGATCGGGTTTCGTCGGATGGCTACACCTTC	CASSQDRVSSDGYTF
NA	TRBV9	TRBJ2-2	NA	TGTGCCAGCAGCCCTGGGAGGACCGGGGAGCTGTTTTTT	CASSPGRTGELFF
NA	TRBV19	TRBJ2-1	NA	TGTGCCAGTAGTATCTACCTCTCCACTGAGCAGTTCTTC	CASSIYLSTEQFF
NA	TRBV19	TRBJ2-7	NA	TGTGCCAGTAGTATCGGGGCGGGTTCAAGCTACGAGCAGTACTTC	CASSIGAGSSYEQYF
NA	TRBV4-1	TRBJ1-1	NA	TGCGCCAGCAGTGTGAACACTGAAGCTTTCTTT	CASSVNTEAFF
NA	TRBV7-2	TRBJ2-1	TRBD2	TGTGCCAGCAGCTTAATGACTAGCGGGAGGGCTAAGGAGCAGTTCTTC	CASSLMTSGRAKEQFF
NA	TRBV28	TRBJ2-3	NA	TGTGCCAGCAGTTCGGAGTTTAGCACGCAGTATTTT	CASSSEFSTQYF
NA	TRBV9	TRBJ1-2	NA	TGTGCCAGCAGCGTGGGGAGAGATGGCTACACCTTC	CASSVGRDGYTF
NA	TRBV7-9	TRBJ1-4	TRBD1	TGTGCCAGCAGCCGGAGTCCGGGACAGGGGAGGGAAAAACTGTTTTTT	CASSRSPGQGREKLFF
NA	TRBV9	TRBJ1-1	TRBD1	TGTGCCAGCAGCCCGAAGGGAGGGGGCGTCACTGAAGCTTTCTTT	CASSPKGGGVTEAFF
NA	TRBV4-3	TRBJ2-1	TRBD2	TGCGCCAGCAGCCAAGATGGGGAAACGGGGGGATACAATGAGCAGTTCTTC	CASSQDGETGGYNEQFF
NA	TRBV9	TRBJ2-3	NA	TGTGCCAGCAGCACACGGGGGACAATTTTCACAGATACGCAGTATTTT	CASSTRGTIFTDTQYF
NA	TRBV2	TRBJ2-1	TRBD2	TGTGCCAGCAGGGGGTCTAGCGGTATCTCCTACAATGAGCAGTTCTTC	CASRGSSGISYNEQFF
NA	TRBV19	TRBJ1-1	NA	TGTGCCAGTCGCGGTGACACTGAAGCTTTCTTT	CASRGDTEAFF
NA	TRBV7-9	TRBJ2-2	TRBD2	TGTGCCAGCAGCCATCCGCTAGCGGGGCCAATCGGGGAGCTGTTTTTT	CASSHPLAGPIGELFF
NA	TRBV27	TRBJ1-2	TRBD1	TGTGCCAGCAGTTTAGGCGGACAGGGTATCCATGGCTACACCTTC	CASSLGGQGIHGYTF
few	TRBV9	TRBJ1-1	NA	TGTGCCAGCAGCGCCGGGACGAACACTGAAGCTTTCTTT	CASSAGTNTEAFF
once	TRBV27	TRBJ2-3	NA	TGTGCCAGCAGTTCCTACAGGGTCGGCACAGATACGCAGTATTTT	CASSSYRVGTDTQYF
NA	TRBV27	TRBJ2-1	TRBD2	TGTGCCAGCTCGGCGGGGGTCTACAATGAGCAGTTCTTC	CASSAGVYNEQFF